This is a list of T cell receptor beta chains from one sample in a study of OX40 agonist ivuxolimab in advanced cancers. TCRdb keeps only in-frame clones here, not all; method: immunoSEQ multiplex PCR. The sample consists of 22,000 or so clones, around 79% of them appearing once. The sequencing used CD4+ or CD8+ T cells sorted from blood, collected in a trial of the OX40 agonist ivuxolimab. The receptors derive from an adult with an advanced solid tumor such as melanoma, head and neck, liver or kidney cancer. CDR3s include the opening cysteine and the closing phenylalanine or tryptophan.

>TRBV7-6|TRBJ2-7
CASSPLAGVSYEQYF
>TRBV5-5|TRBJ2-7
CASSLEPTRYEQYF
>TRBV5-1|TRBJ1-1
CASSLGRNTEAFF
>TRBV5-3|TRBJ2-1
CASSHPGTPNEQFF
>TRBV7-2|TRBJ2-1
CASSPMFSARWMNEQFF
>TRBV21-1|TRBJ1-5
CASSKGMGSPQEPQHF
>TRBV7-9|TRBJ2-5
CASSYFGQGQETQYF
>TRBV4-2|TRBJ1-6
CASSQDRGYNSPLHF
>TRBV11-3|TRBJ2-3
CASSLERTDTQYF
>TRBV4-1|TRBJ2-3
CASSRDRFGVDTQYF
>TRBV11-2|TRBJ2-7
CASSFDVAGVYEQYF
>TRBV4-2|TRBJ2-7
CASSVLWTGGEEQYF
>TRBV28|TRBJ2-1
CASSPPGSVYNEQFF
>TRBV9|TRBJ1-3
CASSVGSGNTIYF
>TRBV4-3|TRBJ2-3
CASSRASGRAVDTQYF
>TRBV28|TRBJ2-4
CASSLAQGSKNIQYF
>TRBV6-5|TRBJ1-1
CASRLSAANTEAFF
>TRBV13|TRBJ2-3
CASSPPRGRGTDTQYF
>TRBV7-6|TRBJ2-5
CASSLVSGIDSLNQETQYF
>TRBV6-6|TRBJ2-1
CASRDGGSRQFF
>TRBV14|TRBJ2-1
CASSQPPSSYNEQFF
>TRBV6-1|TRBJ2-3
CASSEWAGVDSTDTQYF